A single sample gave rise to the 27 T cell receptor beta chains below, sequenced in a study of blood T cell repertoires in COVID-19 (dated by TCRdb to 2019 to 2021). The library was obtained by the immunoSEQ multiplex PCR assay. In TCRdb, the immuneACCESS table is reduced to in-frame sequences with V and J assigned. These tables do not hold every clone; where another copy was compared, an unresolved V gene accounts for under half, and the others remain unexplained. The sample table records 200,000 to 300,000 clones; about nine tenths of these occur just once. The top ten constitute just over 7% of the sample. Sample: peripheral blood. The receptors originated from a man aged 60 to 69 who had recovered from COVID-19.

The CDR3 region has the DNA TGTGCCTGGAGTCCCCAAAAGGGGCATAGCAATCAGCCCCAGCATTTT. This translates into CAWSPQKGHSNQPQHF. The chain is built from TRBV30 and TRBJ1-5; TRBD1 might be the D (5 bases). The germline V gene has CDR1 GTSNPN and CDR2 SVGIG (reference sequence). The CDR3 is 16 residues long. Trimming took 2 bases from V and 0 from J, leaving 14 bases between them.

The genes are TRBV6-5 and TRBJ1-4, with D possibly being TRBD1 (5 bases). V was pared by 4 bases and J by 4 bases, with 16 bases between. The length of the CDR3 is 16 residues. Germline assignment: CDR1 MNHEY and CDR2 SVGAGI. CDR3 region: CASSSRRDDYNEKLFF. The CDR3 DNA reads TGTGCCAGCAGTTCTAGGCGGGACGATTATAATGAAAAACTGTTTTTT.

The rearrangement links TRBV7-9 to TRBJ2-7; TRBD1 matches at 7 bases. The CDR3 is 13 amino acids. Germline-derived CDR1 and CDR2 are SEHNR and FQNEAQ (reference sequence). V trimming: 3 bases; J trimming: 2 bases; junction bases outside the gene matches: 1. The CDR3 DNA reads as TGTGCCAGCAGCTTCGACAGGGCCTACGAGCAGTACTTC. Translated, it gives CASSFDRAYEQYF. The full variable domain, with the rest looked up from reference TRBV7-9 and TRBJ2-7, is DTGVSQNPRHKITKRGQNVTFRCDPISEHNRLYWYRQTLGQGPEFLTYFQNEAQLEKSRLLSDRFSAERPKGSFSTLEIQRTEQGDSAMYLCASSFDRAYEQYFGPGTRLTVT.

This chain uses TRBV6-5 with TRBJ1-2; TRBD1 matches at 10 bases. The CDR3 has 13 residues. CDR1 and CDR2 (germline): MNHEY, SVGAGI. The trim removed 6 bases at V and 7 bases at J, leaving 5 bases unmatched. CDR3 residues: CASRRTGGGGYTF. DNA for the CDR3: TGTGCCAGCAGGCGGACAGGGGGAGGTGGCTACACCTTC.

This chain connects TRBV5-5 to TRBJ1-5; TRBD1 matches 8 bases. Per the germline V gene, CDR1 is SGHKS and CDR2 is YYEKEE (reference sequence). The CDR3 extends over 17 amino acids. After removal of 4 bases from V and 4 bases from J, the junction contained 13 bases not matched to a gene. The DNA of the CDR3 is TGTGCCAGCAGCGCGGGGCCGACAGGGGTAGGGAATCAGCCCCAGCATTTT. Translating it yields CASSAGPTGVGNQPQHF.

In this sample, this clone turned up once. Here the CDR3 reads CASSEQGYTGELFF. CDR3 in DNA: TGTGCCAGCAGCGAACAGGGGTATACCGGGGAGCTGTTTTTT. The V and J genes are TRBV7-9 and TRBJ2-2; 7 positions agree with TRBD1. CDR3 length: 14 amino acids. Unmatched junction bases numbered 5, after V lost 5 bases and J lost 5 bases. Germline V lookup: CDR1 SEHNR, CDR2 FQNEAQ (reference sequence).

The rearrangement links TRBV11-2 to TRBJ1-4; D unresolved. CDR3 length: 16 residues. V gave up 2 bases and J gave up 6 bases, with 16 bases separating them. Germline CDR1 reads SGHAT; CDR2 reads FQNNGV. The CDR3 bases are TGTGCCAGCAGCTTATCCGTACGAGGGCGCGATGAAAAACTGTTTTTT. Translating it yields CASSLSVRGRDEKLFF.

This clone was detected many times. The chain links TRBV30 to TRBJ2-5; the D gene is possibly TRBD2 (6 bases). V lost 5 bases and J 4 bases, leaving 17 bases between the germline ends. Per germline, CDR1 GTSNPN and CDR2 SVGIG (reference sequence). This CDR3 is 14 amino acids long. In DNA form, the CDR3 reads TGTGCCTGGGGTGAACAACGGGACTTAGAGACCCAGTACTTC. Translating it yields CAWGEQRDLETQYF. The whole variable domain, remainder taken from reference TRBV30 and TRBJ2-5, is SQTIHQWPATLVQPVGSPLSLECTVEGTSNPNLYWYRQAAGRGLQLLFYSVGIGQISSEVPQNLSASRPQDRQFILSSKKLLLSDSGFYLCAWGEQRDLETQYFGPGTRLLVL.

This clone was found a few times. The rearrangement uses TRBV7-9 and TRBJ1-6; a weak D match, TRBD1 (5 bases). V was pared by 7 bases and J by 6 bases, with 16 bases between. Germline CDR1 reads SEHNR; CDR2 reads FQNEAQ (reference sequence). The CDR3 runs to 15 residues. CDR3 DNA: TGTGCCAGCATCTACGCCGGGACTATTAATTCACCCCTCCACTTT. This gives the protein CASIYAGTINSPLHF.

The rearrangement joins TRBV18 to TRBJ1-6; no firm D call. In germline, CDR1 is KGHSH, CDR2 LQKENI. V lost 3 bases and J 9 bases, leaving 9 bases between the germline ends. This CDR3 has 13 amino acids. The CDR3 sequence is CASSPTVGSPLHF. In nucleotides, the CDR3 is TGTGCCAGCTCACCGACTGTGGGTTCACCCCTCCACTTT.

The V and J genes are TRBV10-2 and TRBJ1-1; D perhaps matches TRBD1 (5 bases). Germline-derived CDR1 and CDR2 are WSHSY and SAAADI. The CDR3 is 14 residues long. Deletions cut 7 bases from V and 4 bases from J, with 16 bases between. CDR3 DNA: TGCGCCAGCACCCGGGGGGTCATGGGCACTGAAGCTTTCTTT. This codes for CASTRGVMGTEAFF.

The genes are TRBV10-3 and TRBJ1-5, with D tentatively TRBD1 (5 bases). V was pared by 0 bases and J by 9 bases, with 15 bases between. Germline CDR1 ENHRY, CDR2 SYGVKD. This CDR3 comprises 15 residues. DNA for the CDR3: TGTGCCATCAGTGAGTCCCGCCAGGGCTTGGGGCCCCAGCATTTT. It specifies CAISESRQGLGPQHF.

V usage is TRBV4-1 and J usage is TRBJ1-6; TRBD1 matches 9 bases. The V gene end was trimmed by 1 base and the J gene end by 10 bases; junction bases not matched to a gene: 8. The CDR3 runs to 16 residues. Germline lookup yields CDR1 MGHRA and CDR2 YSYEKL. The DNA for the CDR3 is TGCGCCAGCAGCCAAGTTCGACAGGGGGGATACTCACCCCTCCACTTT. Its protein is CASSQVRQGGYSPLHF.

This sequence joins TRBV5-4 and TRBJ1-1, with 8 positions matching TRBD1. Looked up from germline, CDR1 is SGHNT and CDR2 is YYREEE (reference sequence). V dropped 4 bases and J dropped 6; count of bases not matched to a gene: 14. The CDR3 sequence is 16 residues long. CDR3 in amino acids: CASSQDRVSLFSEAFF. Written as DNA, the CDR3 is TGTGCCAGCAGCCAGGACAGGGTCTCCCTATTCTCTGAAGCTTTCTTT.

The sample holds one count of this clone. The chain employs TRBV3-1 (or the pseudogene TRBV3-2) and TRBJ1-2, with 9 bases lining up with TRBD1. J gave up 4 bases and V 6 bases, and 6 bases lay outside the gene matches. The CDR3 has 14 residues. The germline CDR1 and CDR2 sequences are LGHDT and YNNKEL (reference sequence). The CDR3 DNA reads TGTGCCAGCAGGCCGACAGGGGGTGGCTATGGCTACACCTTC. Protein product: CASRPTGGGYGYTF.

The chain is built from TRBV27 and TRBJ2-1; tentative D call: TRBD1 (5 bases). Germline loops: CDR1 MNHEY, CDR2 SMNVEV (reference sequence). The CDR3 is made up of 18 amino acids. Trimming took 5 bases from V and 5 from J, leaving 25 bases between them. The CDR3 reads CASSRLPGAMVNNNEQFF. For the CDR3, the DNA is TGTGCCAGCAGTCGGCTACCTGGGGCAATGGTGAACAACAATGAGCAGTTCTTC.

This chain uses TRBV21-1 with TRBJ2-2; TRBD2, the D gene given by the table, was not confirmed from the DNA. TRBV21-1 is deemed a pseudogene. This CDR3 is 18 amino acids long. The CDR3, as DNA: TGTGCCAGCAACCAAAAGGCGCGGGGGGACCCGAACACCGGGGAGCTGTTTTTT. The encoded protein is CASNQKARGDPNTGELFF.

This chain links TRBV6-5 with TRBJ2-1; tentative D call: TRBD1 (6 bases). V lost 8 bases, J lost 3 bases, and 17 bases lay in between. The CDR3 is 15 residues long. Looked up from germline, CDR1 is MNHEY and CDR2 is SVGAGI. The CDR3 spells CASDPGGGFYNEQFF. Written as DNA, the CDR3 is TGTGCCAGCGATCCTGGGGGCGGCTTCTACAATGAGCAGTTCTTC.

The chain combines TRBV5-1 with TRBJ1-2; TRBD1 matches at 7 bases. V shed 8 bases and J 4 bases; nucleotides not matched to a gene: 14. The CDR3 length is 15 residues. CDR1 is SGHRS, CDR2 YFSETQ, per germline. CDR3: CARIDTGVIPYGYTF. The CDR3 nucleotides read TGCGCCAGGATAGATACAGGGGTAATTCCCTATGGCTACACCTTC.

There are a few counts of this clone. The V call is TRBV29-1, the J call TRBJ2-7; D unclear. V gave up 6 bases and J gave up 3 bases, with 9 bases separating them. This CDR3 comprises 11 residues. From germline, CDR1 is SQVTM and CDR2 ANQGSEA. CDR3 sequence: CSVPGGYEQYV. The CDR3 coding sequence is TGCAGCGTCCCCGGCGGCTACGAGCAGTACGTC.

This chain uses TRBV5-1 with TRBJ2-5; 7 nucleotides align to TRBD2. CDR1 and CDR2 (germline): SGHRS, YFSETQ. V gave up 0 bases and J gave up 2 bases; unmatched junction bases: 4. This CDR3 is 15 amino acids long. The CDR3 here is CASSLGGLPQETQYF. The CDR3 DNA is TGCGCCAGCAGCTTGGGGGGACTACCACAAGAGACCCAGTACTTC.

The CDR3 loop is CASSFYLTSELNEQFF. The CDR3 DNA follows: TGTGCCAGCAGCTTTTATTTAACTAGCGAATTGAATGAGCAGTTCTTC. The gene calls are TRBV11-3 and TRBJ2-1, with 7 nucleotides matching TRBD2. Germline V gives CDR1 SGHNT, CDR2 YENEEA. Trimming removed 3 bases from V and 7 bases from J; junction bases left unmatched: 12. The CDR3 spans 16 residues.

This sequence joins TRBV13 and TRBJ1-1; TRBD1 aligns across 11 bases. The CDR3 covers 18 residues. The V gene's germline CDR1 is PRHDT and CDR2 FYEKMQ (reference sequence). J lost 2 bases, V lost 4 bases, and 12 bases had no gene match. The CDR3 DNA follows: TGTGCCAGCAGCTCCTCACGTGGGACAGGGGGAATTAACACTGAAGCTTTCTTT. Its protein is CASSSSRGTGGINTEAFF.

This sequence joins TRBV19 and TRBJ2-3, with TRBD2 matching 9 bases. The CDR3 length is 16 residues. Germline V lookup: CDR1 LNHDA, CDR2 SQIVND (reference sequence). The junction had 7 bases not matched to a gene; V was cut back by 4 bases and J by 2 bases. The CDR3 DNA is TGTGCCAGTAGTAAATTAGCGGGGGCGCACACAGATACGCAGTATTTT. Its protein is CASSKLAGAHTDTQYF.

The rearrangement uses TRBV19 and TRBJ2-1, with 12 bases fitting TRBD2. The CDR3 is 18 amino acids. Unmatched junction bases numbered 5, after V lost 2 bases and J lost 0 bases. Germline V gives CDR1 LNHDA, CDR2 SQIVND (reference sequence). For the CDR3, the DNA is TGTGCCAGTAGTATACGACTAGCGGGGGCGAGCTCCTACAATGAGCAGTTCTTC. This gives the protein CASSIRLAGASSYNEQFF.

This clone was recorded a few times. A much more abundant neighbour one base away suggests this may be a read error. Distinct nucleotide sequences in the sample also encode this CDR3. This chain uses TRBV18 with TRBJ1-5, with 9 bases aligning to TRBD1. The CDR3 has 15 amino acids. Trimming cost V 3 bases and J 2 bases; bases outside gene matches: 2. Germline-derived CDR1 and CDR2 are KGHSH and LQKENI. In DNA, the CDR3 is TGTGCCAGCTCACCGGACAGGGGCGGCAATCAGCCCCAGCATTTT. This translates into CASSPDRGGNQPQHF.

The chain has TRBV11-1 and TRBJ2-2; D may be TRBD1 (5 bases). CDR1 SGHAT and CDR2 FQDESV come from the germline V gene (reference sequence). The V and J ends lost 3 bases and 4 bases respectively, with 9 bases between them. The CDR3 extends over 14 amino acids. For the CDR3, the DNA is TGTGCCAGCAGCTTGGGGCGACTCACCGGGGAGCTGTTTTTT. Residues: CASSLGRLTGELFF.